This entry describes one T cell receptor beta chain. This entry is derived from a study of human versus mouse CDR3 diversity and MHC coevolution. The assay was immunoSEQ multiplex PCR, and TCRdb's table has in-frame clones only and misses some. Counted here are 75,000 to 90,000 clones, just under 95% occurring once; the ten biggest clones make up approximately 1.5%. The CDR3 spans 14 residues. The V gene lost 6 bases and the J gene lost 5 bases, with 16 bases spanning the gap. Germline V gene lookup returns CDR1 MNHEY and CDR2 SVGAGI. Sequences were obtained from naive CD4+ T cells from blood. Subset reported: CD45RO-negative CD62L-positive naive CD4 T cells. The chain uses TRBV6-5 and TRBJ1-1, with a weak D call TRBD1 (5 bases). This receptor was taken from a person aged 25 to 75 in good health. CDR3 nucleotide sequence: TGTGCCAGCAGCTACCAATGGAGGGGAACTGAAGCTTTCTTT. Protein product: CASSYQWRGTEAFF.